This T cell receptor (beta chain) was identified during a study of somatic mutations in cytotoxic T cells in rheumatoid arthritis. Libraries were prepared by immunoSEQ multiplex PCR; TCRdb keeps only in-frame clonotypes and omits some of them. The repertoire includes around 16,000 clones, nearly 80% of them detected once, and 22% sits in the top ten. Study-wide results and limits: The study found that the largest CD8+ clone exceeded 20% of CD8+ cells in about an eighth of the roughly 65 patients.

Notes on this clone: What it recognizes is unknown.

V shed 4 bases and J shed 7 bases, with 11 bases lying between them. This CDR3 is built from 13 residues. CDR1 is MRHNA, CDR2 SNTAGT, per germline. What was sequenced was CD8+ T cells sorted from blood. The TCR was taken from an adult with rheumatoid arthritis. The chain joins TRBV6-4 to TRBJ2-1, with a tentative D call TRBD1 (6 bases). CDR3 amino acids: CASSAGTPNEQFF. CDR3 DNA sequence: TGTGCCAGCAGTGCCGGGACACCGAATGAGCAGTTCTTC.